This T cell receptor (beta chain) was identified in a study of blood T cell repertoires in COVID-19. Across the whole study: There were acute and convalescent COVID-19 samples, and they came from the United States, Italy and Spain. Nucleic acid was either cDNA or gDNA, and it came from T cells, B-cell-depleted T cells, or PBMCs.

V was clipped by 3 bases and J by 2 bases, with 7 bases between them. Germline V gene sequence: CDR1 MNHNS, CDR2 SASEGT. The CDR3 extends over 13 amino acids. Study processing details: Using reference gene primer amplification, nucleated cell counts were estimated. The assay was immunoSEQ multiplex PCR, and TCRdb's table has in-frame clones only and misses some. V and J calls and clone size are as listed in that table; D and trimming were resolved from the DNA. The table has over 150,000 clones, roughly nine tenths seen once. There are a few counts of this clone. Sample: peripheral blood. V and J are TRBV6-1 and TRBJ1-2; TRBD1 might be the D (5 bases). The TCR sequence derives from a man younger than 35 who had recovered from COVID-19. CDR3: CASSEKGNYGYTF. CDR3 bases: TGTGCCAGCAGTGAGAAGGGGAACTATGGCTACACCTTC.